This T cell receptor beta chain was obtained from a study of OX40 agonist ivuxolimab in advanced cancers. Study-wide background: The dose of intravenous ivuxolimab that patients received every 2 weeks ranged from 0.01 to 10 mg/kg. Patients were 65% to 85% male with ages roughly 23 to 79, mean approximately 55.

Sequencing was performed with immunoSEQ multiplex PCR; in TCRdb, only in-frame clones are kept and a portion is missing. The repertoire has tens of thousands of clones, roughly 80% of them found once; the top ten carry 5%. Findings and caveats of the study: Researchers did not determine the expanded peripheral T cells' antigen specificity.

This CDR3 contains 13 residues. Trimming stripped 5 bases from V and 8 bases from J, with 10 bases between. Germline CDR1 MNHEY, CDR2 SMNVEV (reference sequence). As for this clone: As yet, its antigen is unknown.

The starting material was CD4+ or CD8+ T cells sorted from blood, obtained in a trial of the OX40 agonist ivuxolimab. The genes are TRBV27 and TRBJ1-6; unclear D gene. The source is an adult with an advanced solid tumor such as melanoma, head and neck, liver or kidney cancer. The CDR3 here is CASSEMWDSPLHF. The CDR3, as DNA: TGTGCCAGCAGTGAAATGTGGGATTCACCCCTCCACTTT.